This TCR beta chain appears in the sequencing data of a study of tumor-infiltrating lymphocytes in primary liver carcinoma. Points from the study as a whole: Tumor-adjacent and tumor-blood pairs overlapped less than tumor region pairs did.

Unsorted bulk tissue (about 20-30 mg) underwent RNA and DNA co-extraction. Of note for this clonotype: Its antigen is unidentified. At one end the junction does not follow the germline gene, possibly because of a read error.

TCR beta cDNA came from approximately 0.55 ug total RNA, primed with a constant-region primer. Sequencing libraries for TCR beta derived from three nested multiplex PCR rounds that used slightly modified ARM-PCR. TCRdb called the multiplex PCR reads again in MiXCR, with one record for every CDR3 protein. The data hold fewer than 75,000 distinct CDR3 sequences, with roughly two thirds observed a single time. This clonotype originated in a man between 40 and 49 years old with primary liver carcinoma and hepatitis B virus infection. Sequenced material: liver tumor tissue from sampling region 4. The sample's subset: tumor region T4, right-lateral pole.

The CDR3 DNA follows: TGCGGCGTTCAAGGGTTGGACTGGGTGGGCACCGGGGAGCTGTTTTTT. Protein: CGVQGLDWVGTGELFF. The chain carries TRBV29-1 and TRBJ2-2; perhaps TRBD2 as D (5 bases). Germline assignment: CDR1 SQVTM and CDR2 ANQGSEA. This CDR3 contains 16 residues.